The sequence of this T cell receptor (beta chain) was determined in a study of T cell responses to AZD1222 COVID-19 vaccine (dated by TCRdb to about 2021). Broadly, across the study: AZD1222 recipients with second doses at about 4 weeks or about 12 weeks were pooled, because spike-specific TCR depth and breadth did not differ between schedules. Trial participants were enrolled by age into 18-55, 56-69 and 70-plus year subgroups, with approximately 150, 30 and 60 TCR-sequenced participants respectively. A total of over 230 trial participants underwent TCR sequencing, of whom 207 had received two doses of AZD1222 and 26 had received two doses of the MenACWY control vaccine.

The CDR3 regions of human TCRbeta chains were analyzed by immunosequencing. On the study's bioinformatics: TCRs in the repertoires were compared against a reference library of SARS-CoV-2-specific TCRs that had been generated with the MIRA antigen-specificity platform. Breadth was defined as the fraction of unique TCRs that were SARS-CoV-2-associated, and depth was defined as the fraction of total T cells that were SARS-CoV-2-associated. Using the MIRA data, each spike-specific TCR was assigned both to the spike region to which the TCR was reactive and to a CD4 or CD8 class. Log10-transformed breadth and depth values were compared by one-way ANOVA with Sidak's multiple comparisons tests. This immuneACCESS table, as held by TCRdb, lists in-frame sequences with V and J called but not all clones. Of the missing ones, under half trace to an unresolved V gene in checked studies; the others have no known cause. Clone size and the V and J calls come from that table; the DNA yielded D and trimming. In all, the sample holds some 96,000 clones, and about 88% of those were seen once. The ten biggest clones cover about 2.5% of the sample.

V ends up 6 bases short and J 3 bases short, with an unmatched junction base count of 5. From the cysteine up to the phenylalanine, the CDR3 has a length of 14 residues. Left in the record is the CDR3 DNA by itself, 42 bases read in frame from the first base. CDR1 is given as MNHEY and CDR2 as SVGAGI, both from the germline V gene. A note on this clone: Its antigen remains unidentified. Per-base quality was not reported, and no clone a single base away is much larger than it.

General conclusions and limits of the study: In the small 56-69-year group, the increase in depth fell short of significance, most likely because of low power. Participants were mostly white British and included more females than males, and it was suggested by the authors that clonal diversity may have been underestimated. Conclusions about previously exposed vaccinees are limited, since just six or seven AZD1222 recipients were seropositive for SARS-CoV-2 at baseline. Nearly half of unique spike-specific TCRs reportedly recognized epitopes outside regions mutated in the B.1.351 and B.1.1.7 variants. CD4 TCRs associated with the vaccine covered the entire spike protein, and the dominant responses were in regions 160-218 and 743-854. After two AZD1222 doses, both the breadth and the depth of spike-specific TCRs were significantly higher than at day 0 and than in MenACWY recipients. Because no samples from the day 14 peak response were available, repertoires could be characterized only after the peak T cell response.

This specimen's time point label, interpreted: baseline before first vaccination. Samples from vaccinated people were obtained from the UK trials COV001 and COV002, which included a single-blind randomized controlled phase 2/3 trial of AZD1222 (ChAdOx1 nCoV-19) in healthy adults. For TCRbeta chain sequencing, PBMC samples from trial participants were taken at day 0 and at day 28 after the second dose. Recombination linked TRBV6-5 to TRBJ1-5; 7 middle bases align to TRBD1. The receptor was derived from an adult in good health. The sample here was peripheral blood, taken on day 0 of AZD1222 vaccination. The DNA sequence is TGTGCCAGCAGCCGGACAGGTATCAATCAGCCCCAGCATTTT. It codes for CASSRTGINQPQHF.